Included here is one T cell receptor beta chain sequence, with context. Its antigen remains unidentified. Time point described: week 11, during vaccination. Each dose delivered 300 ug of mutant IDH1 20-mer peptide subcutaneously with imiquimod. Germline V gene lookup returns CDR1 MNHEY and CDR2 SMNVEV (reference sequence). V lost 4 bases and J 6 bases, leaving 12 bases between the germline ends. The CDR3 is 13 residues long. The sample comes from a study of a mutant IDH1 vaccine in newly diagnosed glioma. For the study at large: Eight vaccinations reached patients in weeks 1, 3, 5, 7, 11, 15, 19 and 23. The first vaccination came 4-6 weeks after radiotherapy alone, or with temozolomide cycles. Pretreatment consisted of radiotherapy, temozolomide, or both, with most receiving both.

Overall study findings and caveats: There were vaccine-induced immune responses in 90% to 95% of the patients.

The method was immunoSEQ multiplex PCR; TCRdb's version includes in-frame clones alone and lacks a portion of them. The sample shows 50,000 to 60,000 clones, roughly 90% of them seen only once. The chain employs TRBV27 and TRBJ1-2; the D gene is possibly TRBD1 (5 bases). The source of this sequence is a man between 50 and 59 years old with glioma. This material consisted of PBMCs, taken from a glioma patient whose treatment included an IDH1 peptide vaccine. For the CDR3, the DNA is TGTGCCAGCAGTTCTGGCAGGGTCGATGGCTACACCTTC. This codes for CASSSGRVDGYTF.